This TCR beta chain stems from a study of somatic mutations in cytotoxic T cells in rheumatoid arthritis. Profiled with immunoSEQ multiplex PCR; TCRdb holds only in-frame clones, not every one. The sample consists of 15,000 to 20,000 clones, approximately 80% of them appearing once. After removal of 3 bases from V and 6 bases from J, the junction contained 7 bases not matched to a gene. This CDR3 contains 16 residues. Germline CDR1 reads MDHEN; CDR2 reads SYDVKM. The sample was CD8+ T cells sorted from blood. The sequence derives from an adult with rheumatoid arthritis. This sequence joins TRBV28 and TRBJ1-6; 8 bases are a match to TRBD1. The CDR3 region has the DNA TGTGCCAGCAGTTTTCCAGGGGGCGCAACTAATTCACCCCTCCACTTT. It translates to CASSFPGGATNSPLHF.